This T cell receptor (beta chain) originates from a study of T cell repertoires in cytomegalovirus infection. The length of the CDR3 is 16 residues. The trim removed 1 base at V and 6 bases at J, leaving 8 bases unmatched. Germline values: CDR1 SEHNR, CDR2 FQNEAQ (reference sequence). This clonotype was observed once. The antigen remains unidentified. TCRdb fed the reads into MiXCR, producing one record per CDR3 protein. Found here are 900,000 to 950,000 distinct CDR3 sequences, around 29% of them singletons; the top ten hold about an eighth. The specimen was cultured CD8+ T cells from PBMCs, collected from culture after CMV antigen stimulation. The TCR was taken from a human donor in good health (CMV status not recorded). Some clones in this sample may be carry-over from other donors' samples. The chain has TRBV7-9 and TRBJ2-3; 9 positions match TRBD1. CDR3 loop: CASSLVLSGTGDTQYF. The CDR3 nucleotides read TGTGCCAGCAGCTTAGTACTGTCTGGGACAGGGGATACGCAGTATTTT.